These 2 T cell receptor beta chains share one sample of origin, sequenced in a study of tumour-infiltrating T cells in Burkitt lymphoma. Assay: immunoSEQ multiplex PCR; the TCRdb copy retains only in-frame clones and omits some. The sample has 15,000 to 20,000 clones; 80% are singletons. The specimen was tumor tissue. The receptor source for this set is a human donor with diffuse large B-cell lymphoma.

The chain links TRBV5-1 to TRBJ1-1; 9 bases line up with TRBD1. The V segment lost 2 bases and the J segment 5 bases; nucleotides outside the gene matches: 7. Germline V gives CDR1 SGHRS, CDR2 YFSETQ. The CDR3 sequence is 15 residues long. The chain's CDR3 is CASSFQQGATTEAFF. The CDR3 nucleotides read TGCGCCAGCAGCTTTCAACAGGGGGCGACTACTGAAGCTTTCTTT.

The rearrangement uses TRBV5-4 and TRBJ1-1; 7 positions agree with TRBD1. V lost 3 bases, J lost 5 bases, and 10 bases stayed unmatched. The CDR3 consists of 15 residues. Germline loops: CDR1 SGHNT, CDR2 YYREEE (reference sequence). The CDR3 loop reads CASSSPDRLGTEAFF. The CDR3 nucleotides are TGTGCCAGCAGCTCCCCGGACAGGTTAGGGACTGAAGCTTTCTTT.